This TCR beta chain was sequenced for a study of T-cell reconstitution after alpha-beta-depleted transplantation in children. Whole-study results and caveats: As was reported, about two months after transplant, alpha-beta T cells came from several hundred expanded graft clones. Newly made T cells mostly supplied T-cell counts and diversity one year after transplant. Diversity of TCRbeta at day 60 was high in some patients, arising from surviving recipient T cells and thymic progenitors.

Unique molecular identifiers tagged the TCRbeta library. One entry per CDR3 protein, called by TCRdb with MiXCR from the PCR reads. The table has 670,000 or so distinct CDR3 sequences, around 13% seen once. This clonotype has at least ten counts. Antigen: not known. The V gene's germline CDR1 is DFQATT and CDR2 SNEGSKA (reference sequence). The CDR3 is 14 residues long. With V trimmed by 6 bases and J by 2 bases, 9 bases remained unmatched. The chain employs TRBV20-1 and TRBJ2-7; 8 bases agree with TRBD2. The input for sequencing was PBMCs, taken before TCRalphabeta/CD19-depleted stem cell transplant. This receptor was taken from a girl under 10 years old with congenital amegakaryocytic thrombocytopenia, due to receive a stem cell transplant. CDR3 DNA sequence: TGCAGTGCAGTGACTAGCGAGGGAACCTACGAGCAGTACTTC. As protein: CSAVTSEGTYEQYF.